This T cell receptor (beta chain) was recorded in a study of T cells in Graves' hyperthyroidism and ophthalmopathy. This clonotype showed up just a few times. The antigen is not known. The TCR beta CDR3 regions underwent amplification using RNA transcripts as the source. The HTBI set primed first-round TCR CDR3 RT-PCR. Each CDR3 protein gets one entry after TCRdb re-called the multiplex PCR reads with MiXCR. Of about 260,000 distinct CDR3 sequences listed, about 20% are singletons. Study outcomes and limitations: Ophthalmopathy was predicted by the model a median of approximately 6 months ahead of onset. Most expanded thyroid clonotypes above 0.001 recurred in blood.

Among ophthalmopathy patients, the Clinical Activity Score reached at least 3, the NOSPECS grade reached at least 4, and duration remained under 3 months. The CDR3 loop spans 14 amino acids. From germline, CDR1 is SGHTA and CDR2 FQGTGA. Trimming cost V 2 bases and J 7 bases, with 12 bases left between them. The clonotype originates from a man aged 30-40 years with Graves' ophthalmopathy. Sequencing input: blood. The rearrangement joins TRBV7-3 to TRBJ2-1; a possible D gene is TRBD2 (6 bases). CDR3 coding DNA: TGTGCCAGCAGCTTATATGCGGGAATAAATGAGCAGTTCTTC. Translating gives CASSLYAGINEQFF.